This TCR beta chain appears in the sequencing data of a study of blood T cell repertoires in COVID-19. Study context: The United States, Italy and Spain were the sources of the acute and convalescent COVID-19 samples. PBMCs, B-cell-depleted T cells, or T cells were the source of the cDNA or gDNA that made up the material.

Generated by immunoSEQ multiplex PCR, the TCRdb table keeps only in-frame clones and is missing some. Altogether around 300,000 clones are present, 75% to 90% being singletons, with the ten largest covering 2.4%. J lost 7 bases, V lost 0 bases, and 0 bases had no gene match. In germline, CDR1 is SGHRS, CDR2 YFSETQ. The CDR3 runs 14 residues. Participants were aged roughly 18 to 100 years from more than 20 US areas. The study assigned cohorts using participant-reported clinical history. The TCR was taken from a woman aged 18-29 years who had recovered from COVID-19. This chain uses TRBV5-1 with TRBJ2-1, with 11 positions matching TRBD2. Input material: PBMCs or T cells enriched from blood (not recorded which). CDR3 coding DNA: TGCGCCAGCAGCTTGGCTAGCGGGGGGAATGAGCAGTTCTTC. Translated, it gives CASSLASGGNEQFF.